This T cell receptor beta chain stems from a study of T cells after yellow fever vaccination. Study-level background: SMART-Seq v4 Ultra Low Input handled preparation of low-cell-number fractions.

MiXCR, applied by TCRdb to the 5' RACE reads, yields one record per CDR3 protein. The sample holds roughly 330,000 distinct CDR3 sequences, roughly 4% seen once. Findings of the study overall: From the bulk population, abundant clonotypes could contaminate and appear within FACS-sorted repertoires. Some clonotypes were seen in both the CD4 and the CD8 compartments. These made up a small share and likely arose from convergent recombination. Weaker, the secondary response peaked sooner, at day 5 versus 15.

In germline, CDR1 is MNHEY, CDR2 SMNVEV (reference sequence). Trimming stripped 5 bases from V and 0 bases from J, with 17 bases between. CDR3 length: 16 amino acids. This clonotype was recorded many times. Its antigen is undetermined. Here the sequenced sample was PBMCs, taken 5 days after the yellow fever booster vaccination. The receptor's source is a man aged 18 to 35 who received the YFV17D yellow fever vaccine. The chain is built from TRBV27 and TRBJ2-7; D perhaps matches TRBD2 (7 bases). CDR3 amino acids: CASSQPGGPGSYEQYV. CDR3 DNA sequence: TGTGCCAGCAGTCAACCCGGGGGGCCGGGCTCCTACGAGCAGTACGTC.